The 18 T cell receptor beta chains presented below share a single source sample, sequenced in a study of identical twins. Each CDR3 protein gets one entry after TCRdb re-called the 5' RACE reads with MiXCR. This table has 1.5 million or so distinct CDR3 sequences, more than 30% appearing once. The material sequenced was cord blood. The receptors were sampled from a newborn girl in good health.

The chain links TRBV29-1 to TRBJ2-5; D unclear. Trimming removed 0 bases at V and 1 base at J, with 9 bases between. From germline, CDR1 is SQVTM and CDR2 ANQGSEA. The CDR3 consists of 14 residues. The chain's CDR3 is CSVEDSLGQETQYF. CDR3 DNA sequence: TGCAGCGTTGAAGATAGCCTCGGCCAAGAGACCCAGTACTTC.

This clonotype appeared many times. This chain joins TRBV5-1 and TRBJ2-1; maybe TRBD2 (6 bases). From germline, CDR1 is SGHRS and CDR2 YFSETQ. This CDR3 region has 15 residues. V shed 4 bases and J shed 4 bases, with 15 bases lying between them. CDR3 residues: CASSSSGGRYNEQFF. CDR3 coding DNA: TGCGCCAGCAGCAGCTCCGGGGGACGTTACAATGAGCAGTTCTTC.

In the case of this clonotype: An end of the junction differs from the germline gene, which may be a read error. The J gene is TRBJ1-6, the V gene TRBV20-1; possibly TRBD1 for D (6 bases). There are 14 residues in the CDR3. The germline gives CDR1 DFQATT, CDR2 SNEGSKA (reference sequence). The CDR3 is CSALPGEGGSPPHF. The CDR3 DNA reads as TGCAGTGCCCTGCCGGGGGAAGGGGGTTCACCCCCCCACTTT.

V and J are TRBV27 and TRBJ2-2, with 14 bases lining up with TRBD2. V lost 5 bases and J lost 7; bases outside the gene matches: 9. The CDR3 is made up of 17 amino acids. Germline loops: CDR1 MNHEY, CDR2 SMNVEV (reference sequence). The CDR3 loop is CASSDLGLAGGIGELFF. Here the CDR3 DNA reads TGTGCCAGCAGTGACCTCGGACTAGCGGGAGGAATCGGGGAGCTGTTTTTT.

This clonotype was seen a handful of times. The V call is TRBV9, the J call TRBJ2-3, with 8 bases identical to TRBD1. J lost 2 bases, V lost 2 bases, and 7 bases had no gene match. The germline CDR1 and CDR2 sequences are SGDLS and YYNGEE. The CDR3 runs 16 residues. The CDR3 bases are TGTGCCAGCAGCGTGGGCACGGGACAGGCCACAGATACGCAGTATTTT. Residues: CASSVGTGQATDTQYF.

This chain uses TRBV9 with TRBJ1-1, with no clear D. Trimming left V 4 bases short and J 6 bases short, with 19 bases between. Per the germline V gene, CDR1 is SGDLS and CDR2 is YYNGEE. The CDR3 has 15 residues. The CDR3 bases are TGTGCCAGCAGCCCCCGGGGAACCCCTCTCCCTGAAGCTTTCTTT. The encoded protein is CASSPRGTPLPEAFF. Together with reference TRBV9 and TRBJ1-1, the CDR3 gives the full variable domain: DSGVTQTPKHLITATGQRVTLRCSPRSGDLSVYWYQQSLDQGLQFLIQYYNGEERAKGNILERFSAQQFPDLHSELNLSSLELGDSALYFCASSPRGTPLPEAFFGQGTRLTVV.

This chain links TRBV12-3 or TRBV12-4 with TRBJ2-1, with D uncertain. The V and J ends lost 6 bases and 4 bases respectively, with 7 bases between them. This CDR3 region has 12 residues. This CDR3 reads CASRPKYNEQFF. The CDR3 DNA follows: TGTGCCAGCAGGCCAAAATACAATGAGCAGTTCTTC.

The J gene is TRBJ2-3, the V gene TRBV29-1, with a tentative D call TRBD1 (6 bases). Germline lookup yields CDR1 SQVTM and CDR2 ANQGSEA. This CDR3 contains 15 residues. Trimming cost V 4 bases and J 2 bases, with 16 bases left between them. CDR3 bases: TGCAGCGTTGTTGATGGAACAGGGAACACAGATACGCAGTATTTT. Its translation: CSVVDGTGNTDTQYF.

The chain carries TRBV27 and TRBJ2-5; TRBD1 is a possible D gene (6 bases). CDR1 is MNHEY, CDR2 SMNVEV, per germline (reference sequence). Trimming left V 2 bases short and J 0 bases short, with 16 bases between. The CDR3 is made up of 17 amino acids. This chain's CDR3 is CASSLTGKGRYQETQYF. The CDR3, as DNA: TGTGCCAGCAGTTTAACAGGGAAGGGGCGGTACCAAGAGACCCAGTACTTC.

The V call is TRBV5-1, the J call TRBJ2-1, with a weak D call TRBD2 (5 bases). The closer fit of TRBJ2-7 to the DNA end suggests the J call may be wrong. The CDR3 covers 15 residues. In germline, CDR1 is SGHRS, CDR2 YFSETQ. CDR3: CAGHRAASSYNEQYF. The CDR3 DNA is TGCGCCGGCCACAGAGCGGCCAGCTCCTACAATGAGCAGTACTTC.

Concerning this clonotype itself: This could be a read error, since a much larger clone is one nucleotide away. The chain couples TRBV29-1 to TRBJ2-3; maybe TRBD2 (5 bases). The germline V gene has CDR1 SQVTM and CDR2 ANQGSEA. Trimming removed 3 bases from V and 8 bases from J, with 9 bases in between. The CDR3 sequence is 11 residues long. CDR3 protein: CSVDGLGTQYF. CDR3 nucleotide sequence: TGCAGCGTTGACGGACTTGGTACGCAGTATTTT.

The V call is TRBV18, the J call TRBJ2-2, with 12 bases fitting TRBD2. Germline V gene data show CDR1 as KGHSH and CDR2 as LQKENI. This CDR3 contains 17 residues. Trimming took 3 bases from V and 3 from J; bases not matched to a gene: 5. CDR3: CASSPPGLAGYTGELFF. Written as DNA, the CDR3 is TGTGCCAGCTCACCGCCGGGACTAGCGGGTTACACCGGGGAGCTGTTTTTT.

The gene calls are TRBV9 and TRBJ2-1; D gene ambiguous. Gene TRBJ2-7 matches the end of the DNA better, so the J call may be wrong. CDR1 is SGDLS and CDR2 is YYNGEE in the germline V gene. This CDR3 comprises 16 residues. CDR3 nucleotide sequence: TGTGCCAGCAGCGTAGAGGCAGTCAGCTCCTACAATGAGCAGTACTTC. Its translation is CASSVEAVSSYNEQYF.

This chain connects TRBV7-8 to TRBJ1-2, with D hard to call. The V end was cut by 5 bases, the J end by 7 bases, with 17 bases between. Germline V gene lookup returns CDR1 SGHVS and CDR2 FQNEAQ. The CDR3 has 14 residues. CDR3 in amino acids: CASSTPRSGLGYTF. CDR3 sequence (DNA): TGTGCCAGCAGCACCCCCCGGTCCGGTCTTGGCTACACCTTC.

This clonotype occurred a few times. The genes are TRBV5-1 and TRBJ2-7; D is possibly TRBD1 (6 bases). With the DNA end fitting TRBJ2-5 better, the J assignment may be wrong. Germline V gene lookup returns CDR1 SGHRS and CDR2 YFSETQ. The CDR3 has 15 residues. The chain's CDR3 is CASSPGTPLSETQYF. CDR3 nucleotide sequence: TGCGCCAGCAGCCCGGGGACACCCCTATCTGAGACCCAGTACTTC.

This clonotype came up a few times. The V and J genes are TRBV3-1 and TRBJ2-3; D is ambiguous. Germline CDR1 is LGHDT and CDR2 is YNNKEL (reference sequence). The CDR3 spans 12 residues. The ends were cut back, 4 bases at V and 4 bases at J, with 6 bases in the middle. CDR3 coding DNA: TGTGCCAGCAGCCGTCACGCAGATACGCAGTATTTT. This encodes CASSRHADTQYF.

The chain joins TRBV28 to TRBJ1-5; TRBD1 aligns across 9 bases. CDR1 and CDR2 from the germline V gene are MDHEN and SYDVKM. Trimming removed 6 bases from V and 4 bases from J; junction bases left unmatched: 7. The CDR3 extends over 15 amino acids. CDR3 DNA sequence: TGTGCCAGCAGCCGCAGGACAGGGGCAAATCAGCCCCAGCATTTT. Amino acids: CASSRRTGANQPQHF. Variable domain in full (rest from reference TRBV28 and TRBJ1-5): DVKVTQSSRYLVKRTGEKVFLECVQDMDHENMFWYRQDPGLGLRLIYFSYDVKMKEKGDIPEGYSVSREKKERFSLILESASTNQTSMYLCASSRRTGANQPQHFGDGTRLSIL.

V gene TRBV24-1 combines with J gene TRBJ1-2, with D hard to call. From germline, CDR1 is KGHDR and CDR2 SFDVKD. The CDR3 has 12 amino acids. Trimming stripped 0 bases from V and 7 bases from J, with 5 bases between. CDR3 protein: CATSDLFGGYTF. CDR3 sequence (DNA): TGTGCCACCAGTGATTTGTTCGGTGGCTACACCTTC.